Given below is one TCR beta chain in context. The entry originates in a study of shared clonotypes between healthy human individuals. This table comes from immunoSEQ multiplex PCR, and its TCRdb copy is limited to in-frame clones, with some not included. The sample holds some 1.5 million clones, nearly 99% seen once. Trimming pared 3 bases from V and 4 bases from J, leaving 13 bases between. There are 15 residues in the CDR3. Germline CDR1 KGHSH, CDR2 LQKENI. Sequenced input: naive CD4+ T cells sorted from blood. This sample's subset: CD45RA+ positively selected. The TCR originated in a man aged 30 to 45 in good health. The chain employs TRBV18 and TRBJ2-1; D call uncertain. The CDR3: CASSPGPQDYNEQFF. DNA for the CDR3: TGTGCCAGCTCACCCGGGCCCCAGGATTACAATGAGCAGTTCTTC.